This T cell receptor beta chain was documented in a study of blood T cells in healthy people across ages. General observations from the study: Using unsorted PBMCs precluded a conclusive naive versus antigen-experienced comparison.

Concerning this clonotype itself: Its matching antigen is unknown.

This CDR3 has 16 amino acids. A second PCR of about 7 to 11 cycles used a sample-barcoded 5' primer and a J-beta primer mix. MiXCR was run by TCRdb on the 5' RACE reads, yielding one entry per CDR3 protein. The table records more than 1.4 million distinct CDR3 sequences, roughly 40% of them present only once. Sequences were obtained from blood. This chain uses TRBV12-1 with TRBJ2-7; the table's D gene call, TRBD2, was not cross checked with the DNA. TRBV12-1 is a pseudogene locus. The receptor was derived from a woman between 18 and 30 years old in good health. Written as DNA, the CDR3 is TGTGCCAGCAGCTTTGCTAGGTGCGGGTGGCCCTACGAGCAGTACTTC. This translates into CASSFARCGWPYEQYF.